One and the same sample provided the 20 T cell receptor beta chains below, sequenced in a study of OX40 agonist ivuxolimab in advanced cancers. Measured with immunoSEQ multiplex PCR; TCRdb has only the in-frame clones, and not every one. The sample contains approximately 64,000 clones, 80% to 90% of which appear only once. Sequencing was performed on CD4+ or CD8+ T cells sorted from blood, taken in a trial of the OX40 agonist ivuxolimab. These receptors originate from an adult with an advanced solid tumor such as melanoma, head and neck, liver or kidney cancer.

This chain uses TRBV5-1 with TRBJ1-2; D gene uncertain. The germline V and J ends were trimmed by 0 bases and 7 bases, with 19 bases remaining between them. Germline V gives CDR1 SGHRS, CDR2 YFSETQ. The CDR3 totals 16 residues. The CDR3 reads CASSLGGDIPLGGYTF. Written as DNA, the CDR3 is TGCGCCAGCAGCTTGGGAGGAGATATCCCCCTCGGTGGCTACACCTTC.

The J gene is TRBJ2-7, the V gene TRBV6-1, with 9 bases identical to TRBD1. The CDR3 contains 14 residues. V gave up 7 bases and J gave up 4 bases; unmatched junction bases: 8. Germline V gives CDR1 MNHNS, CDR2 SASEGT. DNA for the CDR3: TGTGCCAGCACTCTAGGGGGACAGGGTTACGAGCAGTACTTC. This encodes CASTLGGQGYEQYF.

The J gene is TRBJ2-5, the V gene TRBV5-1, with D maybe TRBD1 (6 bases). V was clipped by 3 bases and J by 1 base, with 10 bases between them. The CDR3 extends over 14 amino acids. Per the germline V gene, CDR1 is SGHRS and CDR2 is YFSETQ. CDR3: CASSSQGTQETQYF. CDR3 DNA: TGCGCCAGCAGCTCCCAGGGGACCCAAGAGACCCAGTACTTC.

The chain carries TRBV4-1 and TRBJ2-5; the match to TRBD1 covers 8 bases. CDR3 length: 15 residues. CDR1 is MGHRA and CDR2 is YSYEKL in the germline V gene. V lost 3 bases and J lost 3; bases outside the gene matches: 6. DNA of the CDR3: TGCGCCAGCAGCCAGAGGCAGGGGGCAAAAGAGACCCAGTACTTC. Encoded protein: CASSQRQGAKETQYF.

This clone was seen a handful of times. The J gene is TRBJ1-2, the V gene TRBV7-2, with no clear D. Germline lookup yields CDR1 SGHTA and CDR2 FQGNSA. This CDR3 has 12 residues. Trimming pared 3 bases from V and 6 bases from J, leaving 8 bases between. CDR3 protein: CASSFHGDGYTF. The CDR3 DNA sequence: TGTGCCAGCAGCTTCCACGGGGATGGCTACACCTTC.

CDR3 sequence (DNA): TGTGCCAGCAGCTGGAGAGGACCGGGACAGGGTTCACCCCTCCACTTT. It codes for CASSWRGPGQGSPLHF. The chain couples TRBV27 to TRBJ1-6; 9 nucleotides match TRBD1. The CDR3 is 16 amino acids. Germline assignment: CDR1 MNHEY and CDR2 SMNVEV (reference sequence). V lost 6 bases, J lost 9 bases, and 12 bases stayed unmatched.

Of note for this clone: Other DNA sequences in the sample encode the same CDR3. The chain combines TRBV18 with TRBJ2-7; no firm D call. Germline V gives CDR1 KGHSH, CDR2 LQKENI. The CDR3 loop spans 12 amino acids. Between the trimmed V and J ends, which lost 4 bases and 0 bases, there was a span of 4 bases. This CDR3 is CASSQGSYEQYF. The CDR3 region has the DNA TGTGCCAGCTCACAGGGCTCCTACGAGCAGTACTTC.

Worth noting for this clone: An end of the junction does not agree with germline; a read error may underlie this. The chain joins TRBV11-3 to TRBJ2-5; perhaps TRBD1 as D (6 bases). The CDR3 is 14 residues long. CDR1 and CDR2 (germline): SGHNT, YENEEA. The DNA for the CDR3 is TGTGCCAGCAGCTTAGGAGGGACAACGGAGACCCGGTACTTC. Protein sequence: CASSLGGTTETRYF. The complete variable domain, with remaining parts taken from reference TRBV11-3 and TRBJ2-5, reads EAGVVQSPRYKIIEKKQPVAFWCNPISGHNTLYWYLQNLGQGPELLIRYENEEAVDDSQLPKDRFSAERLKGVDSTLKIQPAELGDSAVYLCASSLGGTTETRYFGPGTRLLVL.

The J gene is TRBJ2-1, the V gene TRBV10-2, with TRBD2 matching over 8 bases. The CDR3 covers 15 residues. Germline V lookup: CDR1 WSHSY, CDR2 SAAADI. The V gene end was trimmed by 3 bases and the J gene end by 10 bases; junction bases not matched to a gene: 11. The CDR3 loop reads CASSETGGAFREQFF. In DNA form, the CDR3 reads TGCGCCAGCAGTGAAACCGGGGGGGCCTTCCGGGAGCAGTTCTTC.

The V gene is TRBV30, the J gene TRBJ2-5; D remains unclear. V was trimmed by 7 bases and J by 7 bases, leaving 13 bases between them. Germline CDR1 is GTSNPN and CDR2 is SVGIG (reference sequence). CDR3 length: 11 residues. CDR3 amino acids: CALQNSGTQYF. Here the CDR3 DNA reads TGTGCCTTACAGAATTCTGGGACCCAGTACTTC. The variable domain in full, with the rest retrieved from reference TRBV30 and TRBJ2-5, is SQTIHQWPATLVQPVGSPLSLECTVEGTSNPNLYWYRQAAGRGLQLLFYSVGIGQISSEVPQNLSASRPQDRQFILSSKKLLLSDSGFYLCALQNSGTQYFGPGTRLLVL.

The chain links TRBV15 to TRBJ2-5; D gene uncertain. This CDR3 has 15 amino acids. Germline V gives CDR1 LNHNV, CDR2 YYDKDF (reference sequence). V was shortened by 0 bases and J by 1 base, with 9 bases between the two germline ends. The CDR3 here is CATSRDPAVQETQYF. As DNA, the CDR3 is TGTGCCACCAGCAGAGATCCAGCCGTCCAAGAGACCCAGTACTTC. The entire variable domain, with the rest obtained from reference TRBV15 and TRBJ2-5, is as follows: DAMVIQNPRYQVTQFGKPVTLSCSQTLNHNVMYWYQQKSSQAPKLLFHYYDKDFNNEADTPDNFQSRRPNTSFCFLDIRSPGLGDTAMYLCATSRDPAVQETQYFGPGTRLLVL.

The V and J genes are TRBV19 and TRBJ2-3; D is perhaps TRBD1 or TRBD2 (6 bases each). The V end lost 1 base, the J end lost 2 bases, and 10 bases lay between the germline ends. In germline, CDR1 is LNHDA, CDR2 SQIVND (reference sequence). The CDR3 loop spans 15 amino acids. The CDR3 nucleotides are TGTGCCAGTAGTATAGTGCGGGGACACACAGATACGCAGTATTTT. Protein product: CASSIVRGHTDTQYF.

The V and J genes are TRBV7-9 and TRBJ2-1; 8 nucleotides align to TRBD1. Trimming at V came to 6 bases and at J to 4 bases, leaving 8 bases not matched to a gene. Germline V gives CDR1 SEHNR, CDR2 FQNEAQ (reference sequence). CDR3 length: 15 residues. CDR3 protein: CASRSGTGSYNEQFF. CDR3 sequence (DNA): TGTGCCAGCAGAAGTGGGACAGGTTCTTACAATGAGCAGTTCTTC.

The gene calls are TRBV28 and TRBJ2-5; D remains unclear. The V gene lost 1 base and the J gene lost 5 bases, with 14 bases spanning the gap. The CDR3 consists of 15 residues. Looked up from germline, CDR1 is MDHEN and CDR2 is SYDVKM. CDR3 in amino acids: CASSLSPARPETQYF. The CDR3 DNA reads as TGTGCCAGCAGTTTATCCCCGGCCCGCCCCGAGACCCAGTACTTC.

CDR3 in DNA: TGTGCCAGCAGCTTAGCGGGACAGCAAGAGACCCAGTACTTC. The encoded protein is CASSLAGQQETQYF. The J gene is TRBJ2-5, the V gene TRBV7-9; 7 nucleotides match TRBD1. This CDR3 comprises 14 residues. V lost 0 bases to trimming and J lost 2 bases; unmatched junction nucleotides: 0. Germline lookup yields CDR1 SEHNR and CDR2 FQNEAQ (reference sequence). The full variable domain, in which reference TRBV7-9 and TRBJ2-5 provide the parts outside the CDR3, is DTGVSQNPRHKITKRGQNVTFRCDPISEHNRLYWYRQTLGQGPEFLTYFQNEAQLEKSRLLSDRFSAERPKGSFSTLEIQRTEQGDSAMYLCASSLAGQQETQYFGPGTRLLVL.

V and J are TRBV7-2 and TRBJ2-3; 9 nucleotides match TRBD2. The V and J ends lost 4 bases and 0 bases, in that order; junction bases with no gene match: 2. The CDR3 spans 15 residues. In germline, CDR1 is SGHTA, CDR2 FQGNSA. In DNA, the CDR3 is TGTGCCAGCAGCTCAAGCGGGGGGAGCACAGATACGCAGTATTTT. It translates to CASSSSGGSTDTQYF.

This clone was observed a handful of times. This chain uses TRBV5-1 with TRBJ2-6; D call uncertain. Germline loops: CDR1 SGHRS, CDR2 YFSETQ. This CDR3 has 17 amino acids. Trimming cost V 0 bases and J 4 bases, with 14 bases left between them. The CDR3 sequence: CASSLDGYLSGANVLTF. Written as DNA, the CDR3 is TGCGCCAGCAGCTTGGATGGGTACCTCTCCGGGGCCAACGTCCTGACTTTC.

A single count supports this clone. V is TRBV19 and J is TRBJ1-5; D possibly corresponds to TRBD1 (5 bases). The CDR3 has 14 amino acids. Trimming removed 6 bases at V and 6 bases at J, with 15 bases between. CDR1 and CDR2 from the germline V gene are LNHDA and SQIVND (reference sequence). CDR3 bases: TGTGCCAGTAGGCGGGGGGTGCGGTCTCAGCCCCAGCATTTT. It specifies CASRRGVRSQPQHF.

V gene TRBV2 combines with J gene TRBJ2-3; D might be TRBD1 (6 bases). The germline V gene encodes CDR1 SNHLY and CDR2 FYNNEI. Trimming removed 6 bases at V and 6 bases at J, with 13 bases between. The CDR3 spans 13 residues. The CDR3 nucleotides are TGTGCCAGCAGCTATGGACAGACTGATACGCAGTATTTT. Translation gives CASSYGQTDTQYF.

The chain couples TRBV7-3 to TRBJ1-6; 9 bases are a match to TRBD1. CDR3 length: 16 residues. Germline assignment: CDR1 SGHTA and CDR2 FQGTGA. Losses at the gene ends were 5 bases for V and 7 bases for J; bases not matched to a gene: 9. The CDR3 DNA sequence: TGTGCCAGCAGCCAACAGGGGGCGGGAGGCAATTCACCCCTCCACTTT. It encodes CASSQQGAGGNSPLHF.